This T cell receptor (beta chain) stems from a study of cytomegalovirus exposure and HLA in healthy donors. Donors consisted of healthy bone marrow donors. Researchers ran the PCR with 60 Vbeta and 13 Jbeta primers. The repertoire was sequenced with immunoSEQ multiplex PCR; TCRdb's copy has only in-frame clones and lacks some. The table includes some 130,000 clones, around 78% detected once. General observations from the study: The study designated some 180 TCR beta chains cytomegalovirus-associated.

On this clone: Its antigen is not known.

Looked up from germline, CDR1 is SGHVS and CDR2 is FNYEAQ. The CDR3 covers 13 residues. Trimming took off 5 bases at V and 5 bases at J, with 10 bases between the two ends. V usage is TRBV7-6 and J usage is TRBJ1-5; tentatively, D is TRBD1 (5 bases). The TCR comes from a man aged 35 to 55 in good health and CMV-seronegative. Source material: PBMCs. For the CDR3, the DNA is TGTGCCAGCAGCCCCTCCAGGGATCAGCCCCAGCATTTT. Amino acid sequence: CASSPSRDQPQHF.